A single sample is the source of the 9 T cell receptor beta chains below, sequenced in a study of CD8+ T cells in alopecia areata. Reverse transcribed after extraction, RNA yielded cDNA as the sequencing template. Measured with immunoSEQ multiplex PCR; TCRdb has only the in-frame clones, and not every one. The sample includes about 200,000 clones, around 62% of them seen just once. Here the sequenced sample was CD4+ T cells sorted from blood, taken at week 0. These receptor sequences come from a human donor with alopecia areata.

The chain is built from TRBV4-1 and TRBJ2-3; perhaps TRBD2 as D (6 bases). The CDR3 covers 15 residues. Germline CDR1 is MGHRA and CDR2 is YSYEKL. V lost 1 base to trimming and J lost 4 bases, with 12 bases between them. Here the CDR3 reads CASSQVMTRADTQYF. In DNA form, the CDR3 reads TGCGCCAGCAGCCAAGTGATGACTAGAGCAGATACGCAGTATTTT.

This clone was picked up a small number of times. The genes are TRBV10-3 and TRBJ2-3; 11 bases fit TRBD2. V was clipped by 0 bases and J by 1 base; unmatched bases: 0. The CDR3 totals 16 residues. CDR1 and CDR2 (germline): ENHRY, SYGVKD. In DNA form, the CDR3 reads TGTGCCATCAGTGAGTCTAGCGGGGGGGGCACAGATACGCAGTATTTT. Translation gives CAISESSGGGTDTQYF.

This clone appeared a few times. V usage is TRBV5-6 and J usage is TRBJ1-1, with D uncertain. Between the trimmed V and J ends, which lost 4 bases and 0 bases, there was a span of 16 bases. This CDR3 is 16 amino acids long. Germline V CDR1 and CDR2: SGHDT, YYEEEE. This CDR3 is CASSPARWRMNTEAFF. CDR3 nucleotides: TGTGCCAGCAGCCCCGCGCGGTGGCGGATGAACACTGAAGCTTTCTTT.

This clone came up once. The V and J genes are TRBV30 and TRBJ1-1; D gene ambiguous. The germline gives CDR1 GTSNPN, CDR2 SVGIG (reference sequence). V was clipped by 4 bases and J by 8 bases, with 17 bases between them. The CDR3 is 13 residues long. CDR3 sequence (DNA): TGTGCCTGGATCCCCTGGAGGGCATCGGAAGCTTTCTTT. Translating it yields CAWIPWRASEAFF.

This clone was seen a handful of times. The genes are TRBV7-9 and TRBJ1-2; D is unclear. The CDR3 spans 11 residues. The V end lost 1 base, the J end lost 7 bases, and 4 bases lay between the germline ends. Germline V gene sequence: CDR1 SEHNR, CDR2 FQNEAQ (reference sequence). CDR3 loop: CASSLGPGYTF. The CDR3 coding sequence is TGTGCCAGCAGCTTAGGGCCTGGCTACACCTTC.

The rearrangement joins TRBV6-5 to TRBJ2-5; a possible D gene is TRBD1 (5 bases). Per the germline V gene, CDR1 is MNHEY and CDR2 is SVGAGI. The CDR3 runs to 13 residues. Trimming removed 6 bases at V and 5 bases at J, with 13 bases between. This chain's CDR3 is CASRRDKGETQYF. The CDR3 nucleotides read TGTGCCAGCAGGCGCGATAAGGGGGAGACCCAGTACTTC.

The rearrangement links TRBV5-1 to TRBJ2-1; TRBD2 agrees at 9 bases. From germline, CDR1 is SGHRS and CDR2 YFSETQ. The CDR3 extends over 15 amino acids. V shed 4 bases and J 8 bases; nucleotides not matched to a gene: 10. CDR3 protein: CASSPGTSNRDEQFF. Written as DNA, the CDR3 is TGCGCCAGCAGCCCCGGGACTAGCAATAGGGATGAGCAGTTCTTC.

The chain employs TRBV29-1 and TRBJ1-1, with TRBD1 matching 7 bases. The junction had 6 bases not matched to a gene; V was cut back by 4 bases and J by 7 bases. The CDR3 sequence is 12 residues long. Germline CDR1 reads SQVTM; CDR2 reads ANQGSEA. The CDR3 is CSVAWDRLEAFF. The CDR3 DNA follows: TGCAGCGTTGCTTGGGACAGACTTGAAGCTTTCTTT. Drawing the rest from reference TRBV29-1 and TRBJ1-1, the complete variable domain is SAVISQKPSRDICQRGTSLTIQCQVDSQVTMMFWYRQQPGQSLTLIATANQGSEATYESGFVIDKFPISRPNLTFSTLTVSNMSPEDSSIYLCSVAWDRLEAFFGQGTRLTVV.

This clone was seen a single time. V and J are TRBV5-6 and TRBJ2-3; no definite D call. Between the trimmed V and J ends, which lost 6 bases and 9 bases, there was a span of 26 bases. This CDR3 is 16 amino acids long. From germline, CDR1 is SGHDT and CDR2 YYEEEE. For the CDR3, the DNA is TGTGCCAGCACCCTAAGTCCGTTGAACCCCACACCCACGCAGTATTTT. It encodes CASTLSPLNPTPTQYF.